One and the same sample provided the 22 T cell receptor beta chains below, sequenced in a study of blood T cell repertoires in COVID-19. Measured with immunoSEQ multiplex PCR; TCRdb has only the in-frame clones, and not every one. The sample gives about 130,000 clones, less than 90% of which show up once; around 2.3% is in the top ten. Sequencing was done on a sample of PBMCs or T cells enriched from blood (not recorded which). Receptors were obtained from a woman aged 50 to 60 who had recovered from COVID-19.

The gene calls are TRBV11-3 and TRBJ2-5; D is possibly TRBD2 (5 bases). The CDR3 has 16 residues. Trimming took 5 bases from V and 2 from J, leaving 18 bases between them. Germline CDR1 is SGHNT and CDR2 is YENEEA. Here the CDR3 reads CASSPGLAPFQETQYF. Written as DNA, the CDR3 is TGTGCCAGCAGCCCCGGCCTAGCACCGTTTCAAGAGACCCAGTACTTC.

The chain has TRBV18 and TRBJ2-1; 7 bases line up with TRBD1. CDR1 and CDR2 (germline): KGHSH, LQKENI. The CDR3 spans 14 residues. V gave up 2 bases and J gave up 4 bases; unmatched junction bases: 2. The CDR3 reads CASSPSGGYNEQFF. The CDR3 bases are TGTGCCAGCTCACCATCAGGGGGATACAATGAGCAGTTCTTC.

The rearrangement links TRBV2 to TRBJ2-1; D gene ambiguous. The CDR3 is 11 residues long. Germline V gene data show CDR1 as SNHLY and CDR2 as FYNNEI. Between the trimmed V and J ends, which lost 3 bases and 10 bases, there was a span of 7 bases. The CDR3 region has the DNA TGTGCCAGCAGTGATAGCCCAGAGCAGTTCTTC. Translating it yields CASSDSPEQFF.

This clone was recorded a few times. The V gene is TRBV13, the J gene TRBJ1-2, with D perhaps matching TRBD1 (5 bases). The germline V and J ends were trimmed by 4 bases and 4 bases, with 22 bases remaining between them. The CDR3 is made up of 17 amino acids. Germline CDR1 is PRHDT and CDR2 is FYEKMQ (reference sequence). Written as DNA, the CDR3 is TGTGCCAGCAGCTCCGGGACTTTAGCCCGGGTGGGCTATGGCTACACCTTC. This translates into CASSSGTLARVGYGYTF.

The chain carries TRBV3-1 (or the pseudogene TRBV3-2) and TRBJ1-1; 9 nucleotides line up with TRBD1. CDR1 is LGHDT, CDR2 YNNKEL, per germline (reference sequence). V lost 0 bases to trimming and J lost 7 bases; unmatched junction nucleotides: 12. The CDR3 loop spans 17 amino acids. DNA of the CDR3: TGTGCCAGCAGCCAAGATCAATTAGTCCGACAGGGGGGTGAAGCTTTCTTT. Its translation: CASSQDQLVRQGGEAFF.

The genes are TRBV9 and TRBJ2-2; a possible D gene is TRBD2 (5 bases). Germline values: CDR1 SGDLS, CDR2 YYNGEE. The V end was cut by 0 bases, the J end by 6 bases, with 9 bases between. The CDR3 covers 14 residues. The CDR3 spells CASSVADFAGELFF. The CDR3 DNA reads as TGTGCCAGCAGCGTAGCGGACTTCGCCGGGGAGCTGTTTTTT.

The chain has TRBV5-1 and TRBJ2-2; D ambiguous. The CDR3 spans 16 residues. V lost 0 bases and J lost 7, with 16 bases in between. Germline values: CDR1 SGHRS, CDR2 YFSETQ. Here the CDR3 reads CASSLVAGRMGGELFF. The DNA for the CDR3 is TGCGCCAGCAGCTTGGTGGCAGGCAGGATGGGCGGGGAGCTGTTTTTT.

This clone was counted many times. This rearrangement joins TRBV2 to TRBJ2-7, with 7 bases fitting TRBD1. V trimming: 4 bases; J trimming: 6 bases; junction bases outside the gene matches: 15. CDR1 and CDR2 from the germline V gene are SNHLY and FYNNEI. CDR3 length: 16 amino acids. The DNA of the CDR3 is TGTGCCAGCAGTGCAGTGGAGGCCCCGAACAGGGGCGAGCAGTACTTC. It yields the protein CASSAVEAPNRGEQYF.

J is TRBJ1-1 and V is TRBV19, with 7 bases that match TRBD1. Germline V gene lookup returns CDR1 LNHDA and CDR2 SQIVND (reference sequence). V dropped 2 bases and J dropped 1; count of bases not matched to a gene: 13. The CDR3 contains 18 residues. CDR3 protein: CASSIMPGQKPSNTEAFF. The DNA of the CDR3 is TGTGCCAGTAGTATAATGCCGGGACAGAAACCCTCGAACACTGAAGCTTTCTTT.

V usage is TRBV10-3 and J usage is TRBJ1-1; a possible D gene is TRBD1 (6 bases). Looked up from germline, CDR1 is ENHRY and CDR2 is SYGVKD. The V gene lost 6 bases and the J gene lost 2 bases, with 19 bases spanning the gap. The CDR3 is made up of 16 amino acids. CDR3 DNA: TGTGCCATCAGAACGGTTACAGGGCTTGGCAACACTGAAGCTTTCTTT. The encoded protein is CAIRTVTGLGNTEAFF.

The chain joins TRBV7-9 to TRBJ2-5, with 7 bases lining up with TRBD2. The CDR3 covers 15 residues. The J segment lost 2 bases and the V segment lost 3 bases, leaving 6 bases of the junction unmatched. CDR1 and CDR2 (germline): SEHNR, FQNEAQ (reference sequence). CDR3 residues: CASSFPQGGQETQYF. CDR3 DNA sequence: TGTGCCAGCAGCTTCCCCCAGGGAGGGCAAGAGACCCAGTACTTC.

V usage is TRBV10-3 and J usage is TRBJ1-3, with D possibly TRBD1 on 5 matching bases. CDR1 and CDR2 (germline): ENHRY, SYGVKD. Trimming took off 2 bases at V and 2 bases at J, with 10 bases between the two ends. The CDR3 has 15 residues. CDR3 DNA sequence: TGTGCCATCAGTGAGCCCCAGGGTACTGGAAACACCATATATTTT. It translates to CAISEPQGTGNTIYF.

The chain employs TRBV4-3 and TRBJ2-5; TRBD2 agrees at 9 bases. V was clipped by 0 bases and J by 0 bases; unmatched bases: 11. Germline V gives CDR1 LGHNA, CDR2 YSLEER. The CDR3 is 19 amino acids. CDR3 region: CASSQESIGSGGYQETQYF. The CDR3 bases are TGCGCCAGCAGCCAAGAAAGTATAGGGAGCGGGGGGTACCAAGAGACCCAGTACTTC.

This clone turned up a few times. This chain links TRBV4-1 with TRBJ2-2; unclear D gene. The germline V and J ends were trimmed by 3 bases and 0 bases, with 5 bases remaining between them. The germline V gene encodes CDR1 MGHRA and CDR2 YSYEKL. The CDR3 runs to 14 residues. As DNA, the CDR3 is TGCGCCAGCAGCCATTACTCGAACACCGGGGAGCTGTTTTTT. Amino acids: CASSHYSNTGELFF.

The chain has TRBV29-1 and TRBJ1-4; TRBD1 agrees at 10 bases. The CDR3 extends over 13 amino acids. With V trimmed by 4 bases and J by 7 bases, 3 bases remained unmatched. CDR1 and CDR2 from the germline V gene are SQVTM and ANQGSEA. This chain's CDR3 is CSVADRGPEKLFF. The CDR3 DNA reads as TGCAGCGTTGCAGACAGGGGGCCTGAAAAACTGTTTTTT.

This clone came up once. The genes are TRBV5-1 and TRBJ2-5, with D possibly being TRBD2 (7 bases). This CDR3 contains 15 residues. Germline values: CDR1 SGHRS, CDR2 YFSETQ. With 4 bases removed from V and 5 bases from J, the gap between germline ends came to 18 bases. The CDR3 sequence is CASSRTGGQRETQYF. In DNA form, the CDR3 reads TGCGCCAGCAGCCGCACGGGGGGCCAAAGGGAGACCCAGTACTTC.

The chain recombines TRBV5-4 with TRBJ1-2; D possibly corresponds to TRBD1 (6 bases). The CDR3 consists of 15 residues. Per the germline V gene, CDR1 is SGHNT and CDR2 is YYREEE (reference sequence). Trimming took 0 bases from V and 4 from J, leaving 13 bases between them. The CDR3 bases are TGTGCCAGCAGCTTGGCCGGCAGGGGAAGCTATGGCTACACCTTC. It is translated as CASSLAGRGSYGYTF.

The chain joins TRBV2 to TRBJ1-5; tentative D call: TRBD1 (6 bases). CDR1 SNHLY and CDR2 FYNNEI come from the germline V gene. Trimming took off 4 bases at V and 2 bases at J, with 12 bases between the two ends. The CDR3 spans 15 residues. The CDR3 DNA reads TGTGCCAGCAGTGGAGACAGGATGGGCAATCAGCCCCAGCATTTT. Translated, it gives CASSGDRMGNQPQHF.

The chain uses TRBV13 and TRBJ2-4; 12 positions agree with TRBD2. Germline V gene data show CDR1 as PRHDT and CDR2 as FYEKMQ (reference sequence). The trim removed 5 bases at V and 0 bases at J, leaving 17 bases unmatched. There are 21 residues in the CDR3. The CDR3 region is CASSNLVGASGGEVAKNIQYF. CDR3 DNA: TGTGCCAGCAGCAACTTAGTGGGAGCTAGCGGGGGGGAAGTAGCCAAAAACATTCAGTACTTC.

The CDR3 sequence: CASSSGGGPDTQYF. The CDR3 DNA is TGTGCCAGCAGTAGCGGGGGGGGGCCAGATACGCAGTATTTT. V usage is TRBV2 and J usage is TRBJ2-3; 10 bases are a match to TRBD2. The germline CDR1 and CDR2 sequences are SNHLY and FYNNEI. J was trimmed by 4 bases and V by 5 bases; bases with no gene match: 3. The CDR3 length is 14 residues.

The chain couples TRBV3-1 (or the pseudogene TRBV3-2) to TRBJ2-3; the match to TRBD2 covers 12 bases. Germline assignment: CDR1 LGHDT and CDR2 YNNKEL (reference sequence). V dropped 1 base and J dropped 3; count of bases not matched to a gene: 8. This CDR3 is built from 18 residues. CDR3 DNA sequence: TGTGCCAGCAGCCAAGGGGCTAGCGGGGGGGTATCGACAGATACGCAGTATTTT. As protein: CASSQGASGGVSTDTQYF.

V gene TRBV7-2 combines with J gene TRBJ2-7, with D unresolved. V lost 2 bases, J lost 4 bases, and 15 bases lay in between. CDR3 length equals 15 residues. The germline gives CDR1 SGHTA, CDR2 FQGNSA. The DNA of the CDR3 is TGTGCCAGCAGCTTAAGTGATGCGGTGCTGTACGAGCAGTACTTC. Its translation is CASSLSDAVLYEQYF.